The 27 T cell receptor beta chains reported below all come from one sample, sequenced in a study of blood T cell repertoires in COVID-19. Using immunoSEQ multiplex PCR, the repertoire was profiled, and TCRdb retains in-frame clones only, with some absent. The sample yields approximately 230,000 clones, roughly four fifths seen once. Sequencing used peripheral blood. The receptors come from a man aged 80 or over with acute or convalescent COVID-19.

V gene TRBV13 combines with J gene TRBJ1-5, with TRBD1 as a possible D gene (6 bases). The V end lost 6 bases, the J end lost 1 base, and 10 bases lay between the germline ends. The germline V gene has CDR1 PRHDT and CDR2 FYEKMQ (reference sequence). CDR3 size: 14 residues. CDR3 amino acids: CASSLRGSNQPQHF. The CDR3, as DNA: TGTGCCAGCAGTCTTAGGGGGAGCAATCAGCCCCAGCATTTT.

This sequence joins TRBV9 and TRBJ2-1, with D possibly TRBD2 on 6 matching bases. The CDR3 spans 17 residues. CDR1 and CDR2 (germline): SGDLS, YYNGEE. The germline V and J ends were trimmed by 0 bases and 2 bases, with 15 bases remaining between them. In DNA, the CDR3 is TGTGCCAGCAGCGTAGGGTTCGGGAGCACTGCCTACAATGAGCAGTTCTTC. Its protein product is CASSVGFGSTAYNEQFF. Complete variable domain (other parts from reference TRBV9 and TRBJ2-1): DSGVTQTPKHLITATGQRVTLRCSPRSGDLSVYWYQQSLDQGLQFLIQYYNGEERAKGNILERFSAQQFPDLHSELNLSSLELGDSALYFCASSVGFGSTAYNEQFFGPGTRLTVL.

The V and J genes are TRBV6-6 and TRBJ1-1, with 8 bases aligning to TRBD1. Germline-derived CDR1 and CDR2 are MNHNY and SVGAGI (reference sequence). This CDR3 has 12 amino acids. The V and J ends lost 5 bases and 9 bases, in that order; junction bases with no gene match: 5. The CDR3 spells CASSHGQGQAFF. For the CDR3, the DNA is TGTGCCAGCAGTCATGGACAGGGCCAAGCTTTCTTT.

The rearrangement joins TRBV14 to TRBJ1-1; D gene unclear. Germline assignment: CDR1 SGHDN and CDR2 FVKESK. V lost 0 bases and J lost 4, with 9 bases in between. The CDR3 contains 14 residues. CDR3 in amino acids: CASSQEARSTEAFF. The CDR3 DNA reads TGTGCCAGCAGCCAAGAAGCTCGATCCACTGAAGCTTTCTTT.

This chain uses TRBV6-5 with TRBJ2-7; no definite D call. This CDR3 region has 14 residues. Trimming cost V 2 bases and J 0 bases, with 8 bases left between them. Per germline, CDR1 MNHEY and CDR2 SVGAGI. Here the CDR3 DNA reads TGTGCCAGCAGTTACGCCAGGTCCTCCTACGAGCAGTACTTC. Residues: CASSYARSSYEQYF.

CDR3 in amino acids: CASSTGDEKLFF. The CDR3 coding sequence is TGTGCCAGTTCAACAGGGGACGAAAAACTGTTTTTT. The genes are TRBV2 and TRBJ1-4, with 7 bases identical to TRBD1. The CDR3 spans 12 residues. CDR1 is SNHLY and CDR2 is FYNNEI in the germline V gene. The trim removed 9 bases at V and 8 bases at J, leaving 6 bases unmatched.

This sequence joins TRBV11-2 and TRBJ2-1; TRBD2 matches at 12 bases. CDR1 is SGHAT, CDR2 FQNNGV, per germline. The CDR3 spans 15 residues. V lost 3 bases, J lost 6 bases, and 3 bases stayed unmatched. CDR3 in DNA: TGTGCCAGCAGCTTTGGACTAGCGGGGTCCAATGAGCAGTTCTTC. Its translation: CASSFGLAGSNEQFF.

The rearrangement links TRBV7-8 to TRBJ1-5; TRBD1 matches 8 bases. Per the germline V gene, CDR1 is SGHVS and CDR2 is FQNEAQ. CDR3 length: 13 amino acids. V dropped 5 bases and J dropped 6; count of bases not matched to a gene: 3. The CDR3 is CASSPQGGQPQHF. Here the CDR3 DNA reads TGTGCCAGCAGCCCACAGGGGGGTCAGCCCCAGCATTTT.

The chain joins TRBV10-1 to TRBJ1-6; 7 positions match TRBD1. V was pared by 4 bases and J by 7 bases, with 10 bases of the junction left unmatched. The CDR3 runs 16 residues. Per the germline V gene, CDR1 is WNHNN and CDR2 is SYGVQD (reference sequence). CDR3 sequence: CASSVPLEDRNSPLHF. The CDR3 DNA reads as TGCGCCAGCAGTGTCCCCCTCGAGGACAGGAATTCACCCCTCCACTTT.

The gene calls are TRBV18 and TRBJ1-2, with TRBD1 matching 11 bases. J gave up 3 bases and V 4 bases, and 1 base lay outside the gene matches. Per germline, CDR1 KGHSH and CDR2 LQKENI. This CDR3 has 14 residues. CDR3 DNA: TGTGCCAGCTCACGGACAGGGGGCCACTATGGCTACACCTTC. Its protein is CASSRTGGHYGYTF.

CDR3 in amino acids: CASSLSQKNIQYF. Here the CDR3 DNA reads TGTGCCAGCAGCTTGTCCCAGAAAAACATTCAGTACTTC. The gene calls are TRBV5-8 and TRBJ2-4; D is uncertain. Germline assignment: CDR1 SGHTS and CDR2 YDEGEE. V lost 1 base to trimming and J lost 4 bases, with 6 bases between them. The CDR3 runs to 13 residues. The variable domain in full, with the rest retrieved from reference TRBV5-8 and TRBJ2-4, is EAGVTQSPTHLIKTRGQQATLRCSPISGHTSVYWYQQALGLGLQFLLWYDEGEERNRGNFPPRFSGRQFPNYSSELNVNALELEDSALYLCASSLSQKNIQYFGAGTRLSVL.

This chain uses TRBV6-1 with TRBJ1-4; unclear D gene. V was clipped by 2 bases and J by 2 bases, with 9 bases between them. The germline V gene encodes CDR1 MNHNS and CDR2 SASEGT. This CDR3 is 15 amino acids long. The CDR3 is CASSENRATNEKLFF. CDR3 DNA: TGTGCCAGCAGTGAAAATCGAGCTACTAATGAAAAACTGTTTTTT.

The chain has TRBV5-4 and TRBJ2-3; tentatively, D is TRBD1 (5 bases). V was cut by 0 bases and J by 2 bases, with 10 bases left in between. The CDR3 extends over 15 amino acids. Germline V gene data show CDR1 as SGHNT and CDR2 as YYREEE (reference sequence). The CDR3 nucleotides read TGTGCCAGCAGCTTGGGGGCAGGGTCCACAGATACGCAGTATTTT. Encoded protein: CASSLGAGSTDTQYF.

The rearrangement links TRBV7-2 to TRBJ2-1; maybe TRBD2 (6 bases). V lost 1 base, J lost 8 bases, and 21 bases lay in between. The germline V gene has CDR1 SGHTA and CDR2 FQGNSA. The CDR3 has 17 amino acids. The CDR3 DNA reads as TGTGCCAGCAGCTTAGTATTGAGTGCGGGACGTTTCGATGAGCAGTTCTTC. Protein: CASSLVLSAGRFDEQFF.

The rearrangement links TRBV27 to TRBJ1-5; 9 nucleotides line up with TRBD1. Trimming at V came to 5 bases and at J to 4 bases, leaving 3 bases not matched to a gene. The CDR3 extends over 14 amino acids. Germline CDR1 reads MNHEY; CDR2 reads SMNVEV (reference sequence). This chain's CDR3 is CASSPGTGNQPQHF. CDR3 sequence (DNA): TGTGCCAGCAGTCCAGGGACAGGGAATCAGCCCCAGCATTTT.

The genes are TRBV6-2 or TRBV6-3 and TRBJ1-3; TRBD1 might be the D (5 bases). The CDR3 totals 14 residues. CDR1 and CDR2 (germline): MNHEY, SVGEGT. With 4 bases removed from V and 4 bases from J, the gap between germline ends came to 11 bases. Here the CDR3 DNA reads TGTGCCAGCAGTTCAATGACAGAAGGAAACACCATATATTTT. It encodes CASSSMTEGNTIYF.

This chain joins TRBV6-6 and TRBJ1-3, with TRBD1 as a possible D gene (6 bases). CDR3 length equals 14 residues. Germline V lookup: CDR1 MNHNY, CDR2 SVGAGI (reference sequence). V lost 7 bases and J 0 bases, leaving 10 bases between the germline ends. CDR3 amino acids: CASIRGGSGNTIYF. CDR3 sequence (DNA): TGTGCCAGCATTAGAGGGGGCTCTGGAAACACCATATATTTT.

The rearrangement links TRBV6-6 to TRBJ2-7; the D gene is possibly TRBD1 (6 bases). The CDR3 loop spans 12 amino acids. Between the trimmed V and J ends, which lost 6 bases and 6 bases, there was a span of 12 bases. Germline-derived CDR1 and CDR2 are MNHNY and SVGAGI (reference sequence). The CDR3: CASSPRDIEQYF. The CDR3 DNA reads TGTGCCAGCAGCCCCCGGGACATCGAGCAGTACTTC.

This chain joins TRBV6-5 and TRBJ2-5; tentative D call: TRBD2 (6 bases). Germline lookup yields CDR1 MNHEY and CDR2 SVGAGI. The CDR3 is made up of 13 amino acids. V was trimmed by 2 bases and J by 5 bases, leaving 9 bases between them. The CDR3 DNA follows: TGTGCCAGCAGTTACGGGGCGGGGGAGACCCAGTACTTC. This codes for CASSYGAGETQYF.

The V and J genes are TRBV9 and TRBJ2-2; 9 bases are a match to TRBD1. This CDR3 comprises 15 residues. V dropped 3 bases and J dropped 2; count of bases not matched to a gene: 2. Germline V CDR1 and CDR2: SGDLS, YYNGEE. The CDR3 nucleotides are TGTGCCAGCAGCGGGGGACAGGGAAACACCGGGGAGCTGTTTTTT. Its protein product is CASSGGQGNTGELFF.

This clone appeared a single time. The genes are TRBV3-1 (or the pseudogene TRBV3-2) and TRBJ2-3; possibly TRBD2 for D (6 bases). CDR3 length: 16 amino acids. The germline V gene encodes CDR1 LGHDT and CDR2 YNNKEL (reference sequence). The V gene lost 1 base and the J gene lost 0 bases, with 11 bases spanning the gap. The CDR3 spells CASSQAPGGSTDTQYF. CDR3 nucleotides: TGTGCCAGCAGCCAAGCCCCCGGGGGAAGCACAGATACGCAGTATTTT.

The J gene is TRBJ2-1, the V gene TRBV24-1; D is undetermined. CDR1 is KGHDR, CDR2 SFDVKD, per germline. The CDR3 loop spans 13 amino acids. The ends were cut back, 6 bases at V and 7 bases at J, with 12 bases in the middle. For the CDR3, the DNA is TGTGCCACCAGTCGTGACATTTTTAATGAGCAGTTCTTC. Encoded protein: CATSRDIFNEQFF.

The chain links TRBV25-1 to TRBJ1-6; D uncertain. The CDR3 covers 14 residues. V was pared by 7 bases and J by 6 bases, with 13 bases between. Germline V gene lookup returns CDR1 MGHDK and CDR2 SYGVNS. CDR3 region: CASNPSRGNSPLHF. CDR3 in DNA: TGTGCCAGCAATCCGTCGCGGGGTAATTCACCCCTCCACTTT.

The genes are TRBV28 and TRBJ2-7, with TRBD1 matching over 7 bases. CDR3 length: 12 residues. The germline V gene has CDR1 MDHEN and CDR2 SYDVKM. Here the CDR3 DNA reads TGTGCCAGCAGTTTAGACAGGGTCCCCTTCGCGGTC. Encoded protein: CASSLDRVPFAV.

The V call is TRBV19, the J call TRBJ2-3; weak D call: TRBD1 (5 bases). The CDR3 is made up of 13 amino acids. From germline, CDR1 is LNHDA and CDR2 SQIVND (reference sequence). Trimming left V 3 bases short and J 7 bases short, with 11 bases between. Here the CDR3 reads CASSIWAGNTQYF. DNA for the CDR3: TGTGCCAGTAGTATCTGGGCAGGGAATACGCAGTATTTT.

CDR3 amino acids: CAWSVVGANQPQHF. The CDR3 bases are TGTGCCTGGAGTGTAGTGGGGGCCAATCAGCCCCAGCATTTT. This chain connects TRBV30 to TRBJ1-5, with D possibly matching TRBD1 (6 bases). CDR1 GTSNPN and CDR2 SVGIG come from the germline V gene (reference sequence). The length of the CDR3 is 14 residues. Trimming took 0 bases from V and 3 from J, leaving 9 bases between them.

The chain combines TRBV2 with TRBJ1-2; 7 bases line up with TRBD1. CDR3 length: 17 amino acids. Germline CDR1 and CDR2: SNHLY and FYNNEI. The V gene end was trimmed by 7 bases and the J gene end by 0 bases; junction bases not matched to a gene: 14. As DNA, the CDR3 is TGTGCCAGCATCAGGGGGACAGCCCGTCCTCCTAACTATGGCTACACCTTC. Its translation: CASIRGTARPPNYGYTF.